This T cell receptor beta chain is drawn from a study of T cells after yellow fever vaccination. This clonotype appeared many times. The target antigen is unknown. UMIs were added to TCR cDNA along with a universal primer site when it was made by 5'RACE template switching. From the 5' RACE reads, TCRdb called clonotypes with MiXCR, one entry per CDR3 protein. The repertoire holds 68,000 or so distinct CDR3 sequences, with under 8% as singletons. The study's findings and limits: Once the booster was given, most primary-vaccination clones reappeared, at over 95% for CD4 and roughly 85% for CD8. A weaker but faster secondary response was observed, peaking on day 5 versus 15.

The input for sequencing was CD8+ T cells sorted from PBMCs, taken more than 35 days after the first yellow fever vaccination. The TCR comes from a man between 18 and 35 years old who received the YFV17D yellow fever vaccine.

CDR3 DNA: TGTGCCAGCAGTCCCCACAGCCTCTCCTACGAGCAGTACTTC. Its protein is CASSPHSLSYEQYF. The chain combines TRBV12-3 or TRBV12-4 with TRBJ2-7; D is uncertain. This CDR3 is built from 14 residues. V gave up 5 bases and J gave up 0 bases, with 11 bases separating them.